This T cell receptor beta chain is drawn from a study of molecular identifiers for immune sequencing clone quantification. TCRdb re-derived calls from the PCR reads in MiXCR, one entry per CDR3 protein. The sample comprises more than 550,000 distinct CDR3 sequences, over 25% of which are singletons, and about 0.8% rests with the top ten. This clonotype was observed a handful of times. V was pared by 0 bases and J by 5 bases, with 4 bases between. Germline V gene lookup returns CDR1 LGHNA and CDR2 YNFKEQ. The CDR3 is 13 amino acids. Sequenced: naive CD8+ T cells from blood, with Jurkat cell RNA spiked in. Subset indicated: FACS-sorted CD8+CD4-CCR7+CD45RA+ naive T cells. The clonotype originates from a human donor in good health. Some libraries in this study had Jurkat cell RNA spiked in. The gene calls are TRBV4-2 and TRBJ2-2; D call uncertain. The CDR3, as DNA: TGTGCCAGCAGCCAAGAGAGAACCGGGGAGCTGTTTTTT. It encodes CASSQERTGELFF.